The clone carrying this T cell receptor (beta chain) has only a few counts. The antigen remains unidentified. Other autoimmune diseases, uncontrolled infections, pregnancy or lactation excluded patients from enrollment. The sample belongs to a study of Graves' ophthalmopathy and Graves' hyperthyroidism. Whole-study context: Upon initial diagnosis and before any treatment, peripheral blood was collected.

Findings and limits, study-wide: Most thyroid clonotypes expanded beyond 0.001 frequency were also found in blood.

This CDR3 is built from 17 residues. Trimming took 4 bases from V and 2 from J, leaving 21 bases between them. In germline, CDR1 is MGHRA, CDR2 YSYEKL. Transcripts of RNA were the source for amplifying TCR beta CDR3 regions. Investigators did first-round RT-PCR with HTBI primers, then second-round multiplex PCR. TCRdb reprocessed the multiplex PCR reads via MiXCR and lists one record per CDR3 protein. The sample has just over 400,000 distinct CDR3 sequences, roughly 20% seen once; the top ten hold roughly 3.2%. The sample taken for sequencing was peripheral blood. This sequence joins TRBV4-1 and TRBJ2-7; D is tentatively TRBD1 or TRBD2 (5 bases each). The sequence was collected from a woman in her late teens or twenties with stable Graves' hyperthyroidism. As DNA, the CDR3 is TGCGCCAGCAGCCGGGGCCCAGGTCCCTTCGGGGCCTACGAGCAGTACTTC. It is translated as CASSRGPGPFGAYEQYF.